This T cell receptor beta chain originates from a study of blood T cell repertoires in COVID-19. Study at large: PBMCs, B-cell-depleted T cells, or T cells were the source of the cDNA or gDNA that made up the material.

Original methodology: The authors estimated nucleated cell counts from reference gene primer amplification. Sequenced by immunoSEQ multiplex PCR; TCRdb stores in-frame clones only, minus some. The V and J calls and clone size were taken over from that table, and D and trimming were inferred from the DNA. The repertoire holds 130,000 or so clones, with 85% to 90% as singletons. The sample taken for sequencing was peripheral blood. This TCR derives from a man aged 50-60 years with acute or convalescent COVID-19.

CDR3 loop: CASSPAGAGGGVEQYF. The CDR3 DNA follows: TGCGCCAGCAGCCCCGCAGGAGCGGGAGGGGGCGTCGAGCAGTACTTC. The chain uses TRBV4-3 and TRBJ2-7, with 10 nucleotides matching TRBD2. The J segment lost 6 bases and the V segment lost 4 bases, leaving 12 bases of the junction unmatched. There are 16 residues in the CDR3. Germline CDR1 and CDR2: LGHNA and YSLEER.